The entry that follows covers one T cell receptor (beta chain) sequence. By how much of the sample it makes up, this clonotype is medium-sized (0.01 to 0.1%). There is no known antigen for this receptor. No much larger clonotype is one base removed from it; base qualities were not supplied. This sample stems from a study of patients and donors after allogeneic stem cell transplantation (dated by TCRdb to about 2020). The library was obtained by RT-PCR. TCRdb shows the sequencer as NextSeq 550. TCRdb cleaned the public reads at Q25 with fastp, built clones with MiXCR and kept in-frame beta chains. Identical CDR3 proteins give one entry, which carries the most common genes and DNA. This sample holds about 2,600 distinct CDR3 sequences; roughly 4.3% were observed only once. The ten largest make up roughly 32% of the sample. This TCR came from a human donor who was either an allogeneic HSCT recipient or a stem cell or donor lymphocyte infusion donor (not recorded which). It is not recorded whose cells these are; they may come from a transplant donor. Sample: blood, either unsorted or a sorted T cell fraction (not recorded which).

The CDR3 protein sequence reads: CASSPQLGGEYVATDTQYF. The DNA sequence follows: TGTGCCAGCAGCCCTCAGCTGGGGGGCGAGTATGTCGCGACAGATACGCAGTATTTT. The rearrangement joined TRBV7-6 to TRBJ2-3; the D gene is perhaps TRBD1 or TRBD2, as each covers 6 bases. Via the germline V gene, CDR1 is SGHVS and CDR2 FNYEAQ. The V and J ends are trimmed by 5 bases and 3 bases, leaving 27 bases between them. Including cysteine and phenylalanine, the CDR3 has 19 amino acids. Of the read, only the CDR3 DNA is kept; its 57 bases are in frame from base 1.